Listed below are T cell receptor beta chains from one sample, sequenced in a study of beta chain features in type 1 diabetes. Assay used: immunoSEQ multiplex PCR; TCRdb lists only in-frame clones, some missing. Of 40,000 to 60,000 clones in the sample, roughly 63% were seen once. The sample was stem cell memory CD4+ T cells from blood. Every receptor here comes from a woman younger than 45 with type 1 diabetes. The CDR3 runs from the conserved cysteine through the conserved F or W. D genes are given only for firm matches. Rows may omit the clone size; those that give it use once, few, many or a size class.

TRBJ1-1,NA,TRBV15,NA,TGTGCCACCAGCAGGGGAGTAAACACTGAAGCTTTCTTT,CATSRGVNTEAFF
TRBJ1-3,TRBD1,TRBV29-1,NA,TGCAGCGTCCAAGGCCGGGACAGGGGATGGCCTTCTGGAAACACCATATATTTT,CSVQGRDRGWPSGNTIYF
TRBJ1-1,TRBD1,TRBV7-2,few,TGTGCCAGCAGTCCGGACAGGGGAAGCACTGAAGCTTTCTTT,CASSPDRGSTEAFF
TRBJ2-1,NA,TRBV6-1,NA,TGTGCCAGCAGGGGTAGACTCCAGGGCGATGAGCAGTTCTTC,CASRGRLQGDEQFF
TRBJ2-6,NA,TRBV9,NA,TGTGCCAGCAGCGCCCCCGGTTCCGGGGCCAACGTCCTGACTTTC,CASSAPGSGANVLTF
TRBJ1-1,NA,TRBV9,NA,TGTGCCAGCAGCTCCCAGATGCGCGGCACTGAAGCTTTCTTT,CASSSQMRGTEAFF
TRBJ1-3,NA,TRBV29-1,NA,TGCAGCGTTGAAACGGGGTATGGAAACACCATATATTTT,CSVETGYGNTIYF
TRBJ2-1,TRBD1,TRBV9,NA,TGTGCCAGCAGCGTAGTGGGGACAGGGTGGCATGAGCAGTTCTTC,CASSVVGTGWHEQFF
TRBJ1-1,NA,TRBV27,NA,TGTGCCAGCATTGACTTAAACATGAACACTGAAGCTTTCTTT,CASIDLNMNTEAFF
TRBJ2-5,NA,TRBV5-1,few,TGCGCCAGCAGCTTGGTAGGCAGACTTCAAGAGACCCAGTACTTC,CASSLVGRLQETQYF
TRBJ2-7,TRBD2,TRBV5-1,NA,TGCGCCAGCAGCGCGGGACTAGACGGCTACGAGCAGTACTTC,CASSAGLDGYEQYF
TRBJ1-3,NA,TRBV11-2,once,TGTGCCAGCAGCGTACAGGGCGAAAACACCATATATTTT,CASSVQGENTIYF
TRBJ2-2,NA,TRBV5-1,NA,TGCGCCAGCAGATACGGGACAACGAACACCGGGGAGCTGTTTTTT,CASRYGTTNTGELFF
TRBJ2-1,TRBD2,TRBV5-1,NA,TGCGCCAGCAGCTTATCGGGAGGACACAATGAGCAGTTCTTC,CASSLSGGHNEQFF
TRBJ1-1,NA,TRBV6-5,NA,TGTGCCAGCTCTGGGACACCCCTTGCTGAAGCTTTCTTT,CASSGTPLAEAFF
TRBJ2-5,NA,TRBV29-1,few,TGCAGCGTTGGGAGGGCTAGGATTCAAGAGACCCAGTACTTC,CSVGRARIQETQYF
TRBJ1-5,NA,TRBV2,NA,TGTGCCAGCAGTGAAAACGTCCCAGGGGAGCAGCCCCAGCATTTT,CASSENVPGEQPQHF